The next 3 T cell receptor beta chains were all read from a single sample in a study of identical twins. From the 5' RACE reads, TCRdb called clonotypes with MiXCR, one entry per CDR3 protein. The top ten clones hold roughly 0.97% of a sample with roughly 700,000 distinct CDR3 sequences, about 9.4% of them seen once. These data were also reused for a study on yellow fever vaccine responses in identical twins.

The sequencing sample was made of PBMCs. These TCRs come from a woman younger than 30 in good health.

The gene calls are TRBV12-3 or TRBV12-4 and TRBJ2-1; D is perhaps TRBD1 or TRBD2 (5 bases each). The CDR3 has 18 amino acids. Trimming removed 6 bases from V and 4 bases from J, with 25 bases in between. CDR3 sequence reads: CASRISSQPGPNYNEQFF. The CDR3 coding sequence is TGTGCCAGCAGAATTTCTTCCCAACCGGGACCAAATTACAATGAGCAGTTCTTC.

This chain links TRBV7-9 with TRBJ2-7; D may be TRBD2 (6 bases). Per the germline V gene, CDR1 is SEHNR and CDR2 is FQNEAQ (reference sequence). With 5 bases removed from V and 5 bases from J, the gap between germline ends came to 16 bases. The CDR3 has 14 residues. Written as DNA, the CDR3 is TGTGCCAGCAGCGTACCGACTAGTATCGACGAGCAGTACTTC. Translating gives CASSVPTSIDEQYF.

This clonotype was seen ten or more times. The chain couples TRBV28 to TRBJ2-3, with D possibly TRBD2 on 7 matching bases. Trimming cost V 3 bases and J 4 bases, with 20 bases left between them. Germline V gene sequence: CDR1 MDHEN, CDR2 SYDVKM. The CDR3 is 17 amino acids. CDR3 in amino acids: CASSLSAGAFLADTQYF. CDR3 bases: TGTGCCAGCAGTTTGTCGGCGGGGGCTTTCCTCGCAGATACGCAGTATTTT.